This T cell receptor beta chain was identified during a study of blood T cell repertoires in COVID-19. Overall study context: Spain, Italy and the United States supplied samples that represented acute and convalescent COVID-19. PBMCs, B-cell-depleted T cells, or T cells were the source of the cDNA or gDNA that made up the material.

Per the original methods: From reference gene primer amplification, estimates of nucleated cell counts were derived. Profiling relied on immunoSEQ multiplex PCR, and the TCRdb table lists in-frame clones only, not all of them. V and J calls and clone size are given by that table; D and trimming were obtained from the DNA. This sample has roughly 27,000 clones, with roughly nine tenths found just once. The CDR3 loop spans 15 amino acids. The J segment lost 4 bases and the V segment lost 3 bases, leaving 5 bases of the junction unmatched. Germline V gene data show CDR1 as MNHNS and CDR2 as SASEGT. This receptor was taken from a human donor in a cohort sampled during active COVID-19. Sequencing was performed on peripheral blood. J is TRBJ2-3 and V is TRBV6-1; 9 bases match TRBD2. CDR3 region: CASSEASGVSDTQYF. DNA of the CDR3: TGTGCCAGCAGTGAGGCTAGCGGGGTTTCAGATACGCAGTATTTT.